These T cell receptor beta chains were read from a single sample in a study of blood T cells in healthy people across ages. TCRdb itself ran the 5' RACE reads through MiXCR, one entry per CDR3 protein. The sample consists of over a million distinct CDR3 sequences, around 39% of them appearing once. The sequenced material came from blood. The receptor source for this set is a woman aged 18-29 years in good health. CDR3s include the opening cysteine and the closing phenylalanine or tryptophan. The D gene is left open where the match is weak. The size of a clone is reported for some rows only, either as once, few or many, or as a class for expanded clones.

cdr3_length	clone_size	v_call	j_call	d_call	cdr3_nt	cdr3_aa
14	.	TRBV20-1	TRBJ1-2	.	TGCAGTGCCCCCGAGGACAGAGCTAACTATGGCCACACCTTC	CSAPEDRANYGHTF
17	few	TRBV20-1	TRBJ2-7	.	TGCAGTGCTGATTACCCTAGGGGAGTGGTCGGAGACTACGAGCAGTACTTC	CSADYPRGVVGDYEQYF
15	.	TRBV7-2	TRBJ2-1	.	TGTGCCAGCAGCTTAGGCGGGATTGCCTACAATGAGCAGTTCTTC	CASSLGGIAYNEQFF
15	few	TRBV7-9	TRBJ2-5	.	TGTGCCAGCAGCCCAAGGACAGCTTACGAAGAGACCCAGTACTTC	CASSPRTAYEETQYF
14	.	TRBV10-3	TRBJ2-3	.	TGTGCCATCAGGAAGGGGGGGAGCACAGATACGCAGTATTTT	CAIRKGGSTDTQYF
13	.	TRBV6-5	TRBJ2-3	.	TGTGCCAGCAGTGACTTTGATCAGGGTGGGCAGTATTTT	CASSDFDQGGQYF
15	few	TRBV3-1	TRBJ2-7	TRBD1	TGTGCCAGCAGCCAAGAGGGACAGGTGACCTACGAGCAGTACTTC	CASSQEGQVTYEQYF
20	.	TRBV6-1	TRBJ2-1	TRBD2	TGTGCCAGCAGCCACATCTGGGGCCCGCCCGGGACTAGCGGGAGAAGTGAGCAGTTCTTC	CASSHIWGPPGTSGRSEQFF
14	many	TRBV7-2	TRBJ1-2	.	TGTGCCAGCAGCTCAACGGGTTCGGGCTATGGCTACACCTTC	CASSSTGSGYGYTF
17	.	TRBV6-1	TRBJ1-5	.	TGTGCCAGCAGTGAAGCGGGTCATGGGGATAGCAATCAGCCCCAGCATTTT	CASSEAGHGDSNQPQHF
15	few	TRBV28	TRBJ1-1	.	TGTGCCAGCAGTTTTGGGGGGGTAATGAACACTGAAGCTTTCTTT	CASSFGGVMNTEAFF
15	many	TRBV6-5	TRBJ2-7	TRBD2	TGTGCCAGCAGCGAGCTAGCGGGTTCCCCCTACGAGCAGTACTTC	CASSELAGSPYEQYF
15	.	TRBV6-6	TRBJ2-1	TRBD1	TGTGCCAGCAGTTCTCCGGGACAGGGTTTCAATGAGCAGTTCTTC	CASSSPGQGFNEQFF
16	.	TRBV6-5	TRBJ2-7	.	TGTGCCAGCAGTCCCCGCGGTAGCGGTTCCTACAATGAGCAGTACTTC	CASSPRGSGSYNEQYF
12	.	TRBV6-5	TRBJ2-7	.	TGTGCCATACGGGACACACGCTACGAGCAGTACTTC	CAIRDTRYEQYF
14	.	TRBV9	TRBJ2-3	.	TGTGCCAGCGAGGGGGATCCCTTATACGATACGCAGTATTTT	CASEGDPLYDTQYF
16	.	TRBV5-1	TRBJ2-7	.	TGCGCCAGCAGCTTGGGCCGGAATGGAGGCCTCTACGAGCAGTACTTC	CASSLGRNGGLYEQYF
11	.	TRBV12-3/TRBV12-4	TRBJ2-1	.	TGTGCCAGCAGTTGGGGGAGGGAGCAGTTCTTC	CASSWGREQFF
17	few	TRBV7-2	TRBJ2-6	TRBD1	TGTGCCAGCAGCTTAAGGACAGGGGACTCTGGGGCCAACGTCCTGACTTTC	CASSLRTGDSGANVLTF
15	.	TRBV4-1	TRBJ2-7	.	TGCGCCAGCAGCCAAGATCGCTCGATTAACTACGAGCAGTACTTC	CASSQDRSINYEQYF
14	few	TRBV7-2	TRBJ1-6	.	TGTGCCAGCAGCTTAGTAGGCCTTAATTCACCCCTCCACTTT	CASSLVGLNSPLHF
15	few	TRBV20-1	TRBJ1-1	TRBD1	TGCAGTGCATCCCTATCCGGACAGGCGAACACTGAAGCTTTCTTT	CSASLSGQANTEAFF
15	few	TRBV7-9	TRBJ2-1	.	TGTGCCAGCAGCCCCCGGGGCATCGAAGGCAATGAGCAGTTCTTC	CASSPRGIEGNEQFF
15	few	TRBV3-1	TRBJ1-4	.	TGTGCCAGCAGCCAAGCTAGCACAACTAATGAAAAACTGTTTTTT	CASSQASTTNEKLFF
12	.	TRBV20-1	TRBJ2-7	.	TGCAGTGCTAGCCGGAGGGACCACGAGCAGTACTTC	CSASRRDHEQYF
15	.	TRBV6-2/TRBV6-3	TRBJ2-6	.	TGTGCCAGCAGTTACCTTGGGTACTGGGCCAACGTCCTGACTTTC	CASSYLGYWANVLTF
17	many	TRBV4-1	TRBJ2-5	TRBD1	TGCGCCAGCGCACACCCGCGGGCAGGGGGAGTTTTTGAGACCCAGTACTTC	CASAHPRAGGVFETQYF
13	.	TRBV29-1	TRBJ1-1	.	TGCAGCGTTGAAGGGAGGGGGGACACTGAAGCTTTCTTT	CSVEGRGDTEAFF
15	once	TRBV7-9	TRBJ1-4	TRBD1	TGTGTCAGCAGCTTACAACAGGGGGCAGACGAAAAACTGTTTTTT	CVSSLQQGADEKLFF
13	once	TRBV6-1	TRBJ1-2	TRBD1	TGTGCCAGCACTGCAGGGGGATTTATCGGCTACACCTTC	CASTAGGFIGYTF
12	.	TRBV3-1	TRBJ2-1	.	TGTGCCAGCAGCAGACAGGAGGCTGAGCAGTTCTTC	CASSRQEAEQFF
19	.	TRBV21-1	TRBJ2-1	.	TGTGCCAGCAGCAATGTATTCCGGACTAGCGGGGCCCCCTACAATGAGCAGTTCTTC	CASSNVFRTSGAPYNEQFF
15	.	TRBV7-6	TRBJ2-1	TRBD2	TGTGCCAGCAGCCTTCTAGGTAGCGGGAGAAGTGAGCAGTTCTTC	CASSLLGSGRSEQFF
14	.	TRBV11-2	TRBJ2-7	TRBD2	TGTGCCAGCAGCTGGACTAGCGAGGCCTACGAGCAGTACTTC	CASSWTSEAYEQYF
16	.	TRBV7-2	TRBJ1-2	.	TGTGCCAGCAGCCGCCATGGGGGGGGGCTGGTAACTGGCTACACCTTC	CASSRHGGGLVTGYTF
15	.	TRBV7-9	TRBJ2-6	.	TGTGCCAGCAGCGACACAGGGTACGGGGCCAACGTCCTGACTTTC	CASSDTGYGANVLTF
13	.	TRBV3-1	TRBJ1-1	TRBD1	TGTGCCTCCCGGTTCAGGGGGGGCCCTGAAGCTTTCTTT	CASRFRGGPEAFF
15	.	TRBV30	TRBJ2-7	TRBD1	TGTGCCTGGATCCAGACAGGGGGCGCGGCCTACGAGCAGTACTTC	CAWIQTGGAAYEQYF
14	.	TRBV5-4	TRBJ2-7	TRBD1	TGTGCCAGCAGCGTCCGGGACAGCGCCTACGAGCAGTACTTC	CASSVRDSAYEQYF
13	few	TRBV5-5	TRBJ2-5	TRBD2	TGTGCCAGCACCACGGACGGGGGGGAGACCCAGTACTTC	CASTTDGGETQYF
15	.	TRBV5-6	TRBJ2-1	.	TGTGCCAGCAGCTTACCCCGGCTAGCGAGCAATGAGCAGTTCTTC	CASSLPRLASNEQFF
13	many	TRBV12-3/TRBV12-4	TRBJ1-2	.	TGTGCCAGCAGTTTAGGCGGGGCCGGTGGCTACACCTTC	CASSLGGAGGYTF
14	.	TRBV5-1	TRBJ2-1	TRBD1	TGCGCCAGCAGCTTTTACAGGGGACGCAATGAGCAGTTCTTC	CASSFYRGRNEQFF
17	.	TRBV27	TRBJ1-1	TRBD1	TGTGCCAGCAGTTCCTTTCCGCCGACAGGGTCGAACACTGAAGCTTTCTTT	CASSSFPPTGSNTEAFF
15	few	TRBV6-5	TRBJ2-1	.	TGTGCCAGCAGCCCGAATTTTGGTGCCTACAATGAGCAGTTCTTC	CASSPNFGAYNEQFF
17	few	TRBV28	TRBJ2-7	.	TGTGCCAGCAGTTTCCAACCTTACAGGGAGGCTCAGGACGAGCAGTACTTC	CASSFQPYREAQDEQYF
14	.	TRBV29-1	TRBJ2-7	.	TGCAGCGCTTTGGGGCAGGGTAATTTGTACGAGCAGTACTTC	CSALGQGNLYEQYF
14	few	TRBV5-1	TRBJ2-7	.	TGCGCCAGCAGCGTGAGTCCCAGCTCCTACGAGCAGTACTTC	CASSVSPSSYEQYF